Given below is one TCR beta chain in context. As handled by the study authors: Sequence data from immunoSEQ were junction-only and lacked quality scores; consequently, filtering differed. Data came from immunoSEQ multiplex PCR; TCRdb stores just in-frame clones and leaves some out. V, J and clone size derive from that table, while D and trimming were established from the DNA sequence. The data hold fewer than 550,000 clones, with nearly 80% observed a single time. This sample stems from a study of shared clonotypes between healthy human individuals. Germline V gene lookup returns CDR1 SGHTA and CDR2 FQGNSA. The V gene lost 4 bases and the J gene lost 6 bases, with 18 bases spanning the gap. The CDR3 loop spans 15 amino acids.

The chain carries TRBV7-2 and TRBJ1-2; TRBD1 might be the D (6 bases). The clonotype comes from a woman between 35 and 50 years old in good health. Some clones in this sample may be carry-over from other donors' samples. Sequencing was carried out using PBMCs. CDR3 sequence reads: CASSSQGQVLDGYTF. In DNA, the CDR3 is TGTGCCAGCAGCTCCCAGGGGCAAGTGTTGGATGGCTACACCTTC.